This entry is about one T cell receptor beta chain. The entry originates in a study of blood T cell repertoires in COVID-19. Here immunoSEQ multiplex PCR was the method, and the copy in TCRdb shows in-frame clones only, minus some. The table includes about 200,000 clones, roughly four fifths detected once. Germline CDR1 MNHNS, CDR2 SASEGT. Trimming shortened V by 0 bases and J by 16 bases, and 16 bases separated the two germline ends. The CDR3 totals 13 residues. The sample comprised peripheral blood. This sequence joins TRBV6-1 and TRBJ2-1, with a weak D call TRBD2 (6 bases). The receptor was isolated from a woman aged 45-59 years with active or convalescent COVID-19. The CDR3 DNA is TGTGCCAGCAGTGAAGCAGGGACTTCACCCGGTTTCTTC. This translates into CASSEAGTSPGFF.